Given below is one T cell receptor beta chain in context. TCRdb recomputed calls from the PCR reads with MiXCR, one row per CDR3 protein. The profile shows some 15,000 distinct CDR3 sequences, 35% to 55% of them singletons. V gave up 5 bases and J gave up 4 bases; unmatched junction bases: 6. The CDR3 sequence is 14 residues long. The data were obtained in a study of tumor-infiltrating lymphocytes in oesophageal squamous cell carcinoma. Sequences were obtained from blood. The rearrangement uses TRBV12-3 or TRBV12-4 and TRBJ1-1; 8 bases agree with TRBD1. The clonotype was recovered from a female donor with esophageal squamous cell carcinoma. CDR3 in amino acids: CASSMETGGTEAFF. In DNA, the CDR3 is TGTGCCAGCAGTATGGAAACAGGGGGCACTGAAGCTTTCTTT.